These 32 T cell receptor beta chains originate from one sample sequenced in a study of cytotoxic CD8 clonotypes in ibrutinib-treated CLL. Sequencing used immunoSEQ multiplex PCR; TCRdb keeps in-frame clones, though not all of them. The table records about 130,000 clones, about 76% of them present only once. The sample here was PBMCs, taken after 24 months of ibrutinib treatment. These receptors were collected from a human donor with chronic lymphocytic leukemia.

This clone occurred a few times. The chain employs TRBV28 and TRBJ1-4; possibly TRBD1 for D (5 bases). The length of the CDR3 is 14 residues. Trimming took off 5 bases at V and 4 bases at J, with 11 bases between the two ends. Germline V gene lookup returns CDR1 MDHEN and CDR2 SYDVKM. CDR3 DNA: TGTGCCAGCAGTCCGTGGGGGGGTAATGAAAAACTGTTTTTT. Residues: CASSPWGGNEKLFF.

The chain combines TRBV11-1 with TRBJ1-1; D might be TRBD1 (5 bases). Germline V gene sequence: CDR1 SGHAT, CDR2 FQDESV (reference sequence). This CDR3 spans 12 amino acids. V lost 5 bases, J lost 6 bases, and 10 bases lay in between. CDR3 sequence (DNA): TGTGCCAGCAGCCGGTGGGGCGCTGAAGCTTTCTTT. Its translation is CASSRWGAEAFF.

The chain is built from TRBV28 and TRBJ1-5; D is possibly TRBD1 (6 bases). Germline V lookup: CDR1 MDHEN, CDR2 SYDVKM. The V end was cut by 6 bases, the J end by 4 bases, with 10 bases between. This CDR3 is built from 13 residues. CDR3 coding DNA: TGTGCCAGCAGGAGACAGGCGAATCAGCCCCAGCATTTT. Residues: CASRRQANQPQHF.

This rearrangement joins TRBV28 to TRBJ2-5; 10 nucleotides agree with TRBD1. The CDR3 totals 13 residues. The trim removed 8 bases at V and 7 bases at J, leaving 7 bases unmatched. The germline V gene has CDR1 MDHEN and CDR2 SYDVKM. CDR3 sequence: CASESGQGGTQYF. The CDR3 DNA sequence: TGTGCCAGCGAATCCGGACAGGGGGGGACCCAGTACTTC.

The chain has TRBV27 and TRBJ2-2; 11 positions agree with TRBD1. V lost 3 bases to trimming and J lost 7 bases; unmatched junction nucleotides: 10. The CDR3 consists of 17 residues. Germline values: CDR1 MNHEY, CDR2 SMNVEV (reference sequence). CDR3 residues: CASSFSWGQGGGGELFF. CDR3 coding DNA: TGTGCCAGCAGTTTTTCGTGGGGACAGGGGGGTGGCGGGGAGCTGTTTTTT.

This chain links TRBV10-3 with TRBJ2-2; 9 bases are shared with TRBD2. Germline assignment: CDR1 ENHRY and CDR2 SYGVKD. V gave up 7 bases and J gave up 4 bases; unmatched junction bases: 4. The CDR3 spans 14 residues. The CDR3 spells CAINPGLATGELFF. The CDR3 nucleotides read TGTGCCATCAACCCGGGACTAGCCACCGGGGAGCTGTTTTTT.

In its sample, this clone was seen a few times. The chain is built from TRBV25-1 and TRBJ1-1; a weak D match, TRBD1 (6 bases). The CDR3 covers 15 residues. Germline lookup yields CDR1 MGHDK and CDR2 SYGVNS. V shed 6 bases and J shed 5 bases, with 19 bases lying between them. The CDR3 DNA reads as TGTGCCAGCAGGGGGGGGGCAGGTGTGGGAACTGAAGCTTTCTTT. It is translated as CASRGGAGVGTEAFF.

The chain recombines TRBV7-3 with TRBJ1-1; no clear D. The germline CDR1 and CDR2 sequences are SGHTA and FQGTGA. V lost 2 bases and J 4 bases, leaving 8 bases between the germline ends. The CDR3 has 13 residues. In DNA form, the CDR3 reads TGTGCCAGCAGCTTACCTGGGCTCACTGAAGCTTTCTTT. Translation: CASSLPGLTEAFF.

V gene TRBV2 combines with J gene TRBJ2-1; 10 bases map to TRBD2. The germline V gene has CDR1 SNHLY and CDR2 FYNNEI. CDR3 length: 17 residues. Germline trimming cut 4 bases from V and 3 bases from J; bases unmatched to any gene: 9. As DNA, the CDR3 is TGTGCCAGCAGTGTGGGGCTAGCGGGAGCGGGCTACAATGAGCAGTTCTTC. Translating it yields CASSVGLAGAGYNEQFF. The full variable domain, completed using reference TRBV2 and TRBJ2-1, is EPEVTQTPSHQVTQMGQEVILRCVPISNHLYFYWYRQILGQKVEFLVSFYNNEISEKSEIFDDQFSVERPDGSNFTLKIRSTKLEDSAMYFCASSVGLAGAGYNEQFFGPGTRLTVL.

The chain recombines TRBV6-6 with TRBJ1-6; no clear D. The V end was cut by 7 bases, the J end by 0 bases, with 10 bases between. Germline V gene lookup returns CDR1 MNHNY and CDR2 SVGAGI (reference sequence). The CDR3 is 15 amino acids. The CDR3 sequence: CASTAHSSYNSPLHF. In DNA, the CDR3 is TGTGCCAGCACGGCCCATAGCTCCTATAATTCACCCCTCCACTTT.

The J gene is TRBJ2-2, the V gene TRBV7-3, with no clear D. This CDR3 is 16 amino acids long. The V gene lost 0 bases and the J gene lost 2 bases, with 10 bases spanning the gap. Germline V gene lookup returns CDR1 SGHTA and CDR2 FQGTGA. CDR3 amino acids: CASSLTVTANTGELFF. CDR3 DNA sequence: TGTGCCAGCAGCTTAACGGTTACAGCCAACACCGGGGAGCTGTTTTTT.

Concerning this clone itself: A much larger clonotype is one base distant, so this may be a read error. The rearrangement joins TRBV27 to TRBJ2-7; D is ambiguous. This CDR3 spans 12 amino acids. Between the trimmed V and J ends, which lost 4 bases and 2 bases, there was a span of 6 bases. Germline V lookup: CDR1 MNHEY, CDR2 SMNVEV (reference sequence). CDR3 DNA sequence: TGTGCCAGCAGTTCAGACACCTACGAGCAGTACTTC. It encodes CASSSDTYEQYF.

V usage is TRBV19 and J usage is TRBJ2-7, with 9 bases aligning to TRBD1. This CDR3 spans 14 amino acids. From germline, CDR1 is LNHDA and CDR2 SQIVND (reference sequence). Trimming cost V 3 bases and J 6 bases; bases outside gene matches: 6. The CDR3: CASSMGQGTREQYF. In DNA, the CDR3 is TGTGCCAGTAGTATGGGACAGGGTACCCGCGAGCAGTACTTC. The whole variable domain, remainder taken from reference TRBV19 and TRBJ2-7, is DGGITQSPKYLFRKEGQNVTLSCEQNLNHDAMYWYRQDPGQGLRLIYYSQIVNDFQKGDIAEGYSVSREKKESFPLTVTSAQKNPTAFYLCASSMGQGTREQYFGPGTRLTVT.

The V call is TRBV9, the J call TRBJ2-3; possibly TRBD2 for D (5 bases). CDR1 is SGDLS, CDR2 YYNGEE, per germline. CDR3 length equals 13 residues. Trimming stripped 0 bases from V and 5 bases from J, with 7 bases between. The DNA of the CDR3 is TGTGCCAGCAGCGTAGGGGAGAGAGATACGCAGTATTTT. Residues: CASSVGERDTQYF.

The genes are TRBV6-5 and TRBJ1-4; D call uncertain. V was cut by 2 bases and J by 3 bases, with 7 bases left in between. Germline-derived CDR1 and CDR2 are MNHEY and SVGAGI. The CDR3 runs 14 residues. CDR3 nucleotide sequence: TGTGCCAGCAGTTACCTATCAGCTAATGAAAAACTGTTTTTT. Its protein product is CASSYLSANEKLFF.

About this clone itself: A read error is possible here, since a much larger clone lies one base away. The chain has TRBV5-4 and TRBJ2-2, with D possibly matching TRBD1 (5 bases). V shed 6 bases and J shed 1 base, with 13 bases lying between them. Germline V gives CDR1 SGHNT, CDR2 YYREEE (reference sequence). The CDR3 extends over 15 amino acids. The CDR3 region is CASKRGAQNTGELFF. The CDR3 DNA is TGTGCCAGCAAAAGGGGCGCCCAGAACACCGGGGAGCTGTTTTTT.

The chain employs TRBV7-2 and TRBJ1-5; perhaps TRBD1 as D (5 bases). This CDR3 contains 15 residues. Germline CDR1 SGHTA, CDR2 FQGNSA. The ends were cut back, 3 bases at V and 0 bases at J, with 9 bases in the middle. CDR3 region: CASSFGAYSNQPQHF. For the CDR3, the DNA is TGTGCCAGCAGCTTTGGGGCGTATAGCAATCAGCCCCAGCATTTT.

This CDR3 reads CASSPDRSSYEQYF. CDR3 sequence (DNA): TGTGCCAGCAGCCCAGACAGATCGTCCTACGAGCAGTACTTC. The chain is built from TRBV7-9 and TRBJ2-7, with D possibly matching TRBD1 (5 bases). Between the trimmed V and J ends, which lost 5 bases and 1 base, there was a span of 12 bases. The CDR3 sequence is 14 residues long. Germline CDR1 is SEHNR and CDR2 is FQNEAQ (reference sequence).

As regards this clone: This sequence may be a read error, since a much larger clone differs from it by one base. The V and J genes are TRBV7-9 and TRBJ1-5, with 10 nucleotides matching TRBD1. Germline V CDR1 and CDR2: SEHNR, FQNEAQ (reference sequence). Trimming took 5 bases from V and 6 from J; bases not matched to a gene: 4. The CDR3 covers 14 residues. The CDR3: CASSPTGGGQPQHF. The CDR3 DNA is TGTGCCAGCAGCCCGACAGGGGGCGGTCAGCCCCAGCATTTT.

V usage is TRBV9 and J usage is TRBJ2-1, with 11 bases aligning to TRBD2. The J segment lost 3 bases and the V segment lost 3 bases, leaving 8 bases of the junction unmatched. Per germline, CDR1 SGDLS and CDR2 YYNGEE. This CDR3 is built from 17 residues. CDR3: CASSAFGTSGRYNEQFF. As DNA, the CDR3 is TGTGCCAGCAGCGCGTTCGGGACTAGCGGTCGCTACAATGAGCAGTTCTTC.

This sequence joins TRBV7-3 and TRBJ2-2, with 13 bases matching TRBD2. V gave up 5 bases and J gave up 4 bases; unmatched junction bases: 7. CDR1 SGHTA and CDR2 FQGTGA come from the germline V gene. The CDR3 is 17 residues long. The CDR3 DNA is TGTGCCAGCAGCCCCAGACTAGCGGGAGGTCGCACCGGGGAGCTGTTTTTT. Translation gives CASSPRLAGGRTGELFF.

The rearrangement links TRBV7-8 to TRBJ2-7, with 7 bases fitting TRBD1. V dropped 5 bases and J dropped 4; count of bases not matched to a gene: 11. Germline V gives CDR1 SGHVS, CDR2 FQNEAQ. The CDR3 extends over 15 amino acids. This CDR3 reads CASSRKADRPYEQYF. In DNA form, the CDR3 reads TGTGCCAGCAGCCGCAAGGCGGACAGGCCGTACGAGCAGTACTTC.

This chain connects TRBV4-2 to TRBJ2-1; D not resolved. Per germline, CDR1 LGHNA and CDR2 YNFKEQ. V was cut by 4 bases and J by 15 bases, with 19 bases left in between. This CDR3 region has 13 residues. The CDR3 sequence is CASSPPVRRSLFF. The CDR3 bases are TGTGCCAGCAGCCCGCCGGTCAGGCGGAGTTTGTTCTTC.

This sequence joins TRBV18 and TRBJ1-3; possibly TRBD1 for D (5 bases). CDR3 length equals 17 residues. Germline V gene data show CDR1 as KGHSH and CDR2 as LQKENI. V was shortened by 2 bases and J by 0 bases, with 14 bases between the two germline ends. In DNA form, the CDR3 reads TGTGCCAGCTCACCAGTCTGGGACCCAAGCTCTGGAAACACCATATATTTT. Encoded protein: CASSPVWDPSSGNTIYF.

The chain uses TRBV29-1 and TRBJ1-2, with a weak D call TRBD1 (5 bases). Germline CDR1 SQVTM, CDR2 ANQGSEA. The CDR3 sequence is 15 residues long. Trimming took off 0 bases at V and 4 bases at J, with 15 bases between the two ends. The CDR3 DNA reads TGCAGCGTTGAAGATCTGGGGGAGGAGGGCTATGGCTACACCTTC. Translation: CSVEDLGEEGYGYTF.

The chain joins TRBV6-5 to TRBJ2-1; a possible D gene is TRBD2 (5 bases). Trimming shortened V by 6 bases and J by 5 bases, and 17 bases separated the two germline ends. The CDR3 is made up of 15 amino acids. Germline CDR1 MNHEY, CDR2 SVGAGI. CDR3: CASRPPRAGHNEQFF. The CDR3 DNA reads as TGTGCCAGCAGGCCCCCTAGGGCGGGCCACAATGAGCAGTTCTTC.

This clone was observed a single time. The chain employs TRBV5-6 and TRBJ2-4; D is unresolved. CDR1 and CDR2 (germline): SGHDT, YYEEEE. Trimming left V 6 bases short and J 1 base short, with 11 bases between. The CDR3 consists of 14 residues. Written as DNA, the CDR3 is TGTGCCAGCACCCCGCCCGCGGCCAAAAACATTCAGTACTTC. Amino acid sequence: CASTPPAAKNIQYF. Full variable domain (outside the CDR3, taken from reference TRBV5-6 and TRBJ2-4): DAGVTQSPTHLIKTRGQQVTLRCSPKSGHDTVSWYQQALGQGPQFIFQYYEEEERQRGNFPDRFSGHQFPNYSSELNVNALLLGDSALYLCASTPPAAKNIQYFGAGTRLSVL.

This clone occurred once. The chain combines TRBV10-3 with TRBJ1-2; TRBD1 aligns across 7 bases. Losses at the gene ends were 6 bases for V and 0 bases for J; bases not matched to a gene: 7. Looked up from germline, CDR1 is ENHRY and CDR2 is SYGVKD. The CDR3 is 15 residues long. The CDR3 sequence is CAISGGGPANYGYTF. CDR3 nucleotide sequence: TGTGCCATCAGCGGAGGGGGCCCAGCTAACTATGGCTACACCTTC.

The V gene is TRBV7-2, the J gene TRBJ2-7; D is possibly TRBD2 (6 bases). The CDR3 extends over 12 amino acids. V dropped 8 bases and J dropped 3 bases, with 11 bases sitting between them. Germline values: CDR1 SGHTA, CDR2 FQGNSA. Written as DNA, the CDR3 is TGTGCCAGCGGTGGTAGCGGCTACGAGCAGTACTTC. This codes for CASGGSGYEQYF. Full variable domain (missing parts from reference TRBV7-2 and TRBJ2-7): GAGVSQSPSNKVTEKGKDVELRCDPISGHTALYWYRQSLGQGLEFLIYFQGNSAPDKSGLPSDRFSAERTGGSVSTLTIQRTQQEDSAVYLCASGGSGYEQYFGPGTRLTVT.

This sequence joins TRBV9 and TRBJ2-5, with TRBD2 matching 9 bases. Germline CDR1 and CDR2: SGDLS and YYNGEE. The J segment lost 4 bases and the V segment lost 1 base, leaving 8 bases of the junction unmatched. This CDR3 has 16 residues. CDR3 nucleotides: TGTGCCAGCAGCGTATTTGGGCGGGGGGGCCCAGAGACCCAGTACTTC. This sequence encodes CASSVFGRGGPETQYF.

The gene calls are TRBV28 and TRBJ1-5; maybe TRBD1 (6 bases). This CDR3 region has 16 residues. Germline V gene data show CDR1 as MDHEN and CDR2 as SYDVKM. Deletions cut 6 bases from V and 2 bases from J, with 17 bases between. The CDR3 DNA reads TGTGCCAGCAGCTCCAGTCAGGGGCCCCGCAATCAGCCCCAGCATTTT. Protein: CASSSSQGPRNQPQHF.

This chain uses TRBV6-6 with TRBJ1-2; D perhaps matches TRBD1 (6 bases). The CDR3 has 14 residues. Germline-derived CDR1 and CDR2 are MNHNY and SVGAGI (reference sequence). V was pared by 2 bases and J by 4 bases, with 11 bases between. The CDR3 DNA sequence: TGTGCCAGCAGTTACCAGGGGCTAGGCTATGGCTACACCTTC. The encoded protein is CASSYQGLGYGYTF.